This TCR beta chain was observed in a study of T cell responses to AZD1222 COVID-19 vaccine (dated by TCRdb to the early 2020s). Regarding the research as a whole: TCR sequencing covered 230 to 250 trial participants: some 210 given two doses of AZD1222 and about 26 given two doses of MenACWY control vaccine. Enrollment into the trials was organized by age into subgroups of 18-55, 56-69 and 70-plus years, and those subgroups contained approximately 160, 26 and 62 TCR-sequenced participants, respectively. Broad study findings and their caveats: After two AZD1222 doses, both the breadth and the depth of spike-specific TCRs were significantly higher than at day 0 and than in MenACWY recipients. CD4 TCRs associated with the vaccine covered the entire spike protein, and the dominant responses were in regions 160-218 and 743-854. The 56-69-year group was small, and its depth increase did not reach significance, likely because of low power. Because no samples from the day 14 peak response were available, repertoires could be characterized only after the peak T cell response. Reportedly, close to half of the unique spike-specific TCRs recognized epitopes lying outside the regions that are mutated in the B.1.351 and B.1.1.7 variants. Conclusions about previously exposed vaccinees were limited because only six or seven AZD1222 recipients were SARS-CoV-2 seropositive at baseline. Participants were mostly white British, with more females than males. The authors suggested clonal diversity may have been underestimated.

V and J are truncated by 6 bases and 5 bases respectively, leaving an intervening sequence of 16 bases. CDR1 SQVTM and CDR2 ANQGSEA were looked up in the germline V gene. The CDR3 measures 13 amino acids from cysteine to phenylalanine. The CDR3 DNA has 39 bases and is translated from base 1. The CDR3 regions of human TCRbeta chains were analyzed by immunosequencing. Regarding the original processing steps: Repertoire TCRs were checked for matches against a reference library of SARS-CoV-2-specific TCRs that had been generated using the MIRA antigen-specificity platform. Breadth meant the fraction of unique TCRs that were SARS-CoV-2-associated, whereas depth meant the fraction of total T cells that were SARS-CoV-2-associated. Each spike-specific TCR was assigned to its reactive spike region and to a CD4 or CD8 class using the MIRA data. Log10-transformed breadth and depth values were compared by one-way ANOVA with Sidak's multiple comparisons tests. TCRdb limited this immuneACCESS table to in-frame rearrangements with V and J called. A share of clones is missing; checked studies link under half to unresolved V genes, and the rest is unexplained. Clone size and the V and J calls come from that table; the DNA yielded D and trimming. The sample contains about 180,000 clones, around 94% of them found a single time. The top ten hold roughly 1.5% of the sample.

A note on this clone: The antigen it binds to is not known. No base qualities exist here, and no much larger clone lies one base off it.

Taken with the paper, the label for time point translates to: about 28 days (+/-7) after the second vaccine dose. AZD1222 recipients with second doses at about 4 weeks or about 12 weeks were pooled, because spike-specific TCR depth and breadth did not differ between schedules. Vaccinee samples came from UK trials COV001 and COV002, including a single-blind randomized controlled phase 2/3 trial of AZD1222 (ChAdOx1 nCoV-19) in healthy adults. For TCRbeta chain sequencing, PBMC samples from trial participants were taken at day 0 and at day 28 after the second dose. The sequence is built from TRBV29-1 and TRBJ1-1, with TRBD1 as a weak D call on 6 bases. The TCR sequence derives from an adult who received the AZD1222 COVID-19 vaccine. The starting material was peripheral blood, obtained 28 days after the second AZD1222 dose. The DNA sequence is as follows: TGCAGCGTCCAACCGGGGGCAGGTACTGAAGCTTTCTTT. Protein translation: CSVQPGAGTEAFF. This CDR3, with the reference TRBV29-1 and TRBJ1-1 proteins standing in past its ends, gives the full variable domain SAVISQKPSRDICQRGTSLTIQCQVDSQVTMMFWYRQQPGQSLTLIATANQGSEATYESGFVIDKFPISRPNLTFSTLTVSNMSPEDSSIYLCSVQPGAGTEAFFGQGTRLTVV.